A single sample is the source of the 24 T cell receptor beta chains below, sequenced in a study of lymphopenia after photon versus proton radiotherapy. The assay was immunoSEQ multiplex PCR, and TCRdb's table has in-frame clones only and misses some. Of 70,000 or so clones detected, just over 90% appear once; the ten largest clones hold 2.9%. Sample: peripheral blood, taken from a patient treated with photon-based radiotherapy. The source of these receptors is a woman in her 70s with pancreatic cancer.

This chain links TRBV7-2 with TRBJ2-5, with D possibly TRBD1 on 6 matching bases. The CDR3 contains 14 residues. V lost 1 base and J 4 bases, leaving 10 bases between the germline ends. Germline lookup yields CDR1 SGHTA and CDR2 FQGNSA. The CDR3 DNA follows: TGTGCCAGCAGCTTAGACCAGGGGCGAGAGACCCAGTACTTC. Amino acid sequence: CASSLDQGRETQYF.

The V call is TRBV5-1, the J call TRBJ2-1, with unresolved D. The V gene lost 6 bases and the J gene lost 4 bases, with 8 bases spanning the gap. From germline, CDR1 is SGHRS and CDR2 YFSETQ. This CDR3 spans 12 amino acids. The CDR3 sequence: CASKDPYNEQFF. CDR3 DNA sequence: TGCGCCAGCAAAGACCCTTACAATGAGCAGTTCTTC.

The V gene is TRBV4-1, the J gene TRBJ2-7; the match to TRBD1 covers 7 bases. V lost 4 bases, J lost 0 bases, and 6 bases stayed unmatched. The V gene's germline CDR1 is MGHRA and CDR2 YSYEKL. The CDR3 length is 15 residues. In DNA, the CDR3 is TGCGCCAGCAGCCGGCCGGGACAGTACTCCTACGAGCAGTACTTC. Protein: CASSRPGQYSYEQYF.

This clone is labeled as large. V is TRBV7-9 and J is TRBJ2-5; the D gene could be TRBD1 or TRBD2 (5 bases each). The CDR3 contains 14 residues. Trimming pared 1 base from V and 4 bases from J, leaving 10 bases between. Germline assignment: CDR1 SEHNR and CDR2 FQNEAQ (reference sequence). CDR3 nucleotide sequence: TGTGCCAGCAGCTTAGGGGGACCAGGAGAGACCCAGTACTTC. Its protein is CASSLGGPGETQYF.

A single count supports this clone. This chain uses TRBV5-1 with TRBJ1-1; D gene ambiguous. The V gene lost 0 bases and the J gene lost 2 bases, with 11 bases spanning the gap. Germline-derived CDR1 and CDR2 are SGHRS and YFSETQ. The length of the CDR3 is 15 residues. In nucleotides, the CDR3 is TGCGCCAGCAGCTTGGGCCCGACCCAAAACACTGAAGCTTTCTTT. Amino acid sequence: CASSLGPTQNTEAFF. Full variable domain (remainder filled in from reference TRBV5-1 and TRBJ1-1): KAGVTQTPRYLIKTRGQQVTLSCSPISGHRSVSWYQQTPGQGLQFLFEYFSETQRNKGNFPGRFSGRQFSNSRSEMNVSTLELGDSALYLCASSLGPTQNTEAFFGQGTRLTVV.

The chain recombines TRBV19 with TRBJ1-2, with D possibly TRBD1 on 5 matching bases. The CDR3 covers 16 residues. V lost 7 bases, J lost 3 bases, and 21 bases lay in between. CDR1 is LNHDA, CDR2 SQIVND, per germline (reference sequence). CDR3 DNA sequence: TGTGCCAGTACCAGCATTGGGGACGATCTATACTATGGCTACACCTTC. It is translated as CASTSIGDDLYYGYTF.

The CDR3 nucleotides are TGCGCCAGCAGCTTGGACGGGACAGATACCGGGGAGCTGTTTTTT. Protein product: CASSLDGTDTGELFF. The chain joins TRBV5-1 to TRBJ2-2, with 7 positions matching TRBD1. The V segment lost 0 bases and the J segment 5 bases; nucleotides outside the gene matches: 4. The CDR3 is 15 residues long. Germline V gene lookup returns CDR1 SGHRS and CDR2 YFSETQ. The full variable domain, rest sourced from reference TRBV5-1 and TRBJ2-2, is KAGVTQTPRYLIKTRGQQVTLSCSPISGHRSVSWYQQTPGQGLQFLFEYFSETQRNKGNFPGRFSGRQFSNSRSEMNVSTLELGDSALYLCASSLDGTDTGELFFGEGSRLTVL.

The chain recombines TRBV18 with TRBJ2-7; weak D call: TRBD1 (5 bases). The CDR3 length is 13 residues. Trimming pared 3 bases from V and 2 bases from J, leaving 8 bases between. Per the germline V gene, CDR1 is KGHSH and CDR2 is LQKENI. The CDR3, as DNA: TGTGCCAGCTCACCGGGGCCAACCTACGAGCAGTACTTC. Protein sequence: CASSPGPTYEQYF.

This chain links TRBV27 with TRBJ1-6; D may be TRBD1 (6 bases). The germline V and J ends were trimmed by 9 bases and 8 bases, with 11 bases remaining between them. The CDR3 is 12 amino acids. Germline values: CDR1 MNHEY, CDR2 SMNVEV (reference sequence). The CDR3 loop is CASGQMDSPLHF. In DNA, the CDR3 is TGTGCCAGTGGACAGATGGATTCACCCCTCCACTTT.

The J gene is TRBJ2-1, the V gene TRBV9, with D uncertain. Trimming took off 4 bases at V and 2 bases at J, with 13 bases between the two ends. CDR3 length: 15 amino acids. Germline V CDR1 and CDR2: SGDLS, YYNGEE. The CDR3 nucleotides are TGTGCCAGCAGCATAGACTGGGTGGCCTACAATGAGCAGTTCTTC. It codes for CASSIDWVAYNEQFF.

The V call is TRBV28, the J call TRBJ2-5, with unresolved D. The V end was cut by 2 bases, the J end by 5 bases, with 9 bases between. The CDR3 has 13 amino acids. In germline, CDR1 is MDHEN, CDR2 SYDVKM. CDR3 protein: CASSLNPGETQYF. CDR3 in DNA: TGTGCCAGCAGTTTAAACCCCGGGGAGACCCAGTACTTC.

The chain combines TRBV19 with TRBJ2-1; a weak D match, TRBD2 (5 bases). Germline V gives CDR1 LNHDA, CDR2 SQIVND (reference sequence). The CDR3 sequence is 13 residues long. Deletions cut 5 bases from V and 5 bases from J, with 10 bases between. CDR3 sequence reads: CASSRGLNNEQFF. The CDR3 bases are TGTGCCAGTAGTCGAGGACTCAACAATGAGCAGTTCTTC.

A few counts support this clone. CDR3 region: CASTGGYGYTF. CDR3 DNA: TGTGCCAGCACAGGGGGCTATGGCTACACCTTC. The rearrangement links TRBV2 to TRBJ1-2, with 7 bases identical to TRBD1. Looked up from germline, CDR1 is SNHLY and CDR2 is FYNNEI. V was pared by 7 bases and J by 4 bases, with 0 bases of the junction left unmatched. This CDR3 has 11 amino acids.

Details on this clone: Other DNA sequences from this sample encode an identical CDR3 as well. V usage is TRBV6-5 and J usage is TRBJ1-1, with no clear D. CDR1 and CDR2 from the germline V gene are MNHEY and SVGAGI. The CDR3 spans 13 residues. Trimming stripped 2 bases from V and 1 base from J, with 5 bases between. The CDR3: CASSYSWNTEAFF. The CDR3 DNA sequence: TGTGCCAGCAGTTACAGTTGGAACACTGAAGCTTTCTTT.

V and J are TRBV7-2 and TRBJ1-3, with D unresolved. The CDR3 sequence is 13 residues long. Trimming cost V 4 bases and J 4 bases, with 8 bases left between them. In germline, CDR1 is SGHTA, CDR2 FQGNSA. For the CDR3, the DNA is TGTGCCAGCAGCTCCAGCGTAGGAAACACCATATATTTT. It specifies CASSSSVGNTIYF.

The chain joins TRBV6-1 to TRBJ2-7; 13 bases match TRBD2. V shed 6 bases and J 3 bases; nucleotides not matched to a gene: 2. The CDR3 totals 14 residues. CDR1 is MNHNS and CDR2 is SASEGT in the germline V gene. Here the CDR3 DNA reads TGTGCCAGCAGCGGACTAGCGGGAGTCTACGAGCAGTACTTC. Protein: CASSGLAGVYEQYF.

The chain's CDR3 is CASSLDGSGANVLTF. In DNA form, the CDR3 reads TGCGCCAGCAGCCTGGACGGTTCTGGGGCCAACGTCCTGACTTTC. This chain links TRBV5-1 with TRBJ2-6; no clear D gene. Trimming shortened V by 4 bases and J by 1 base, and 9 bases separated the two germline ends. CDR1 is SGHRS, CDR2 YFSETQ, per germline. The CDR3 sequence is 15 residues long.

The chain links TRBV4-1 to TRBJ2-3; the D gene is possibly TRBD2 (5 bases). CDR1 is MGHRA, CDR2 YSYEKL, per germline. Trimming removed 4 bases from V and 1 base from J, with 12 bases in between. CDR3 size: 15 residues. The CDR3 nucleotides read TGCGCCAGCAGCCCTGGACTCACGCGCACAGATACGCAGTATTTT. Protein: CASSPGLTRTDTQYF.

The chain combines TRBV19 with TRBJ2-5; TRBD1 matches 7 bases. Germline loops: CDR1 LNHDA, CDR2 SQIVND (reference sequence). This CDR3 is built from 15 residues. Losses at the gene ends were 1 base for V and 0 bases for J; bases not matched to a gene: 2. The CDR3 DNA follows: TGTGCCAGTAGTATAGGGGGGACAGACCAAGAGACCCAGTACTTC. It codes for CASSIGGTDQETQYF.

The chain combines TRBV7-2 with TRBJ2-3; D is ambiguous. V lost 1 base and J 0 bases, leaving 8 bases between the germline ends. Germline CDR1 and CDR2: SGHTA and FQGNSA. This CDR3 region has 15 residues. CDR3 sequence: CASSLEAASTDTQYF. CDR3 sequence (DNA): TGTGCCAGCAGCTTAGAGGCAGCTAGCACAGATACGCAGTATTTT.

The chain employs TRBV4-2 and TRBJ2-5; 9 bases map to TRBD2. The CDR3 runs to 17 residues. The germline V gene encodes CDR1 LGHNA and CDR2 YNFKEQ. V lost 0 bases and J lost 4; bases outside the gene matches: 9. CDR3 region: CASSQDPVAGVGETQYF. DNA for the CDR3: TGTGCCAGCAGCCAAGATCCTGTAGCGGGAGTAGGAGAGACCCAGTACTTC.

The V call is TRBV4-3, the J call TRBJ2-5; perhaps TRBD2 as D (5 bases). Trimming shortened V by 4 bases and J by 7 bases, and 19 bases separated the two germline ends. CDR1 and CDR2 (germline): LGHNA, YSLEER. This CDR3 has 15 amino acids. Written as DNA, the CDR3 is TGCGCCAGCAGCCCCTATATGGGAACGGGGTGGACCCAGTACTTC. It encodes CASSPYMGTGWTQYF.

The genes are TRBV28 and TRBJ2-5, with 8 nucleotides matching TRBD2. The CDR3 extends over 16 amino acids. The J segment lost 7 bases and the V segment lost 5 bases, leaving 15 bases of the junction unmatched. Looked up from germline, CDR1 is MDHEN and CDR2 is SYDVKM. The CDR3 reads CASSHLAGTSQPTQYF. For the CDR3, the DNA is TGTGCCAGCAGTCACCTCGCCGGGACTAGTCAACCGACCCAGTACTTC.

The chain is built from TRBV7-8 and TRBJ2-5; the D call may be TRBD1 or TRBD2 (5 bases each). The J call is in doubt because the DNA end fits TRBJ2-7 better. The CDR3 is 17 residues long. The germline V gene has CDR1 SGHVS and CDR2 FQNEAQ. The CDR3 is CASSLASGRGDLYEQYF. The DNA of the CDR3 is TGTGCCAGCAGCTTAGCGTCGGGACGGGGAGATCTTTACGAGCAGTACTTC.